This passage covers 5 T cell receptor beta chains from one sample sequenced in a study of T cell responses to AZD1222 COVID-19 vaccine. Assay: immunoSEQ multiplex PCR; the TCRdb copy retains only in-frame clones and omits some. In the table there are some 190,000 clones, about 94% of which are singletons. Sequencing was performed on peripheral blood, taken 28 days after the second dose of the MenACWY control vaccine. These receptors came from an adult who received the MenACWY meningococcal vaccine as a control.

This chain uses TRBV4-2 with TRBJ2-2, with D unclear. This CDR3 comprises 12 residues. The V gene's germline CDR1 is LGHNA and CDR2 YNFKEQ. V dropped 4 bases and J dropped 5 bases, with 5 bases sitting between them. The CDR3: CASSPFTGELFF. In nucleotides, the CDR3 is TGTGCCAGCAGCCCCTTTACCGGGGAGCTGTTTTTT.

This clone was seen once. The V and J genes are TRBV5-1 and TRBJ2-7; tentatively, D is TRBD2 (6 bases). CDR1 SGHRS and CDR2 YFSETQ come from the germline V gene. V was clipped by 4 bases and J by 3 bases, with 32 bases between them. There are 20 residues in the CDR3. The CDR3 DNA sequence: TGCGCCAGCAGCCCGATGTCGGGGGATTCTCGGGCGGGCGCCTACTACGAGCAGTACTTC. It specifies CASSPMSGDSRAGAYYEQYF.

The rearrangement uses TRBV19 and TRBJ1-5; D is unclear. V shed 3 bases and J shed 0 bases, with 9 bases lying between them. The CDR3 is 15 amino acids. Germline V gene data show CDR1 as LNHDA and CDR2 as SQIVND (reference sequence). This chain's CDR3 is CASSIRGYSNQPQHF. The CDR3 DNA follows: TGTGCCAGTAGTATTCGGGGATATAGCAATCAGCCCCAGCATTTT.

This clone has just a few counts. The V gene is TRBV7-3, the J gene TRBJ1-6; D is possibly TRBD1 (6 bases). Looked up from germline, CDR1 is SGHTA and CDR2 is FQGTGA. Trimming pared 3 bases from V and 7 bases from J, leaving 10 bases between. This CDR3 contains 14 residues. The CDR3 DNA sequence: TGTGCCAGCAGCTTGGGGGGCTTCAATTCACCCCTCCACTTT. This sequence encodes CASSLGGFNSPLHF.

The chain links TRBV9 to TRBJ1-2; a weak D match, TRBD1 (5 bases). CDR3 length equals 15 residues. V was shortened by 3 bases and J by 4 bases, with 16 bases between the two germline ends. Per germline, CDR1 SGDLS and CDR2 YYNGEE. The CDR3 loop reads CASSAGAGVPYGYTF. The CDR3 DNA is TGTGCCAGCAGCGCTGGAGCGGGGGTACCCTATGGCTACACCTTC.